The 23 T cell receptor beta chains presented below share a single source sample, sequenced in a study of T-cell reconstitution after alpha-beta-depleted transplantation in children. Unique molecular identifiers were incorporated during preparation of the TCRbeta library. Using its own MiXCR run on the PCR reads, TCRdb lists one record per CDR3 protein. The table shows about 370,000 distinct CDR3 sequences, with just over 20% occurring only once. The specimen comprised PBMCs from the stem cell graft donor, sampled from the stem cell graft. The origin of the receptors is a human donor who donated a stem cell graft to a child with acute myeloid leukemia.

The J gene is TRBJ1-2, the V gene TRBV12-3 or TRBV12-4, with 7 nucleotides matching TRBD1. With V trimmed by 5 bases and J by 6 bases, 12 bases remained unmatched. The CDR3 sequence is 15 residues long. The CDR3 region is CASSPRDRQFDGYTF. The DNA of the CDR3 is TGTGCCAGCAGTCCCCGGGACAGACAGTTCGATGGCTACACCTTC.

In this sample, this clonotype turned up many times. The J gene is TRBJ2-1, the V gene TRBV24-1; 7 bases align to TRBD2. The ends lost 5 bases at V and 3 bases at J; junction bases unmatched: 6. Germline V gene lookup returns CDR1 KGHDR and CDR2 SFDVKD. The CDR3 runs 15 residues. CDR3: CATSVAGALYNEQFF. CDR3 nucleotides: TGTGCCACCAGTGTCGCGGGAGCCCTCTACAATGAGCAGTTCTTC.

This clonotype was seen only a few times. The chain has TRBV24-1 and TRBJ2-1, with 14 positions matching TRBD2. Looked up from germline, CDR1 is KGHDR and CDR2 is SFDVKD. With 3 bases clipped from V and 6 bases from J, the junction kept 6 bases outside the gene matches. The CDR3 spans 17 residues. The CDR3 DNA follows: TGTGCCACCAGTGATCCCTCGACTAGCGGGAGGGGCAATGAGCAGTTCTTC. This sequence encodes CATSDPSTSGRGNEQFF.

The chain joins TRBV30 to TRBJ1-1, with 10 bases that match TRBD1. Per germline, CDR1 GTSNPN and CDR2 SVGIG (reference sequence). V was pared by 2 bases and J by 10 bases, with 7 bases of the junction left unmatched. There are 13 residues in the CDR3. As DNA, the CDR3 is TGTGCCTGGAGTCCAGATCGGGACAGGGGAGCTTTCTTT. Its protein product is CAWSPDRDRGAFF.

This clonotype turned up a few times. This sequence joins TRBV20-1 and TRBJ2-1; 8 bases fit TRBD2. The V and J ends lost 3 bases and 5 bases, in that order; junction bases with no gene match: 3. Germline V gene data show CDR1 as DFQATT and CDR2 as SNEGSKA (reference sequence). The CDR3 sequence is 13 residues long. The CDR3 protein is CSASGRADNEQFF. CDR3 coding DNA: TGCAGTGCTAGCGGGAGGGCGGACAATGAGCAGTTCTTC.

This chain uses TRBV7-3 with TRBJ2-1; D is perhaps TRBD2 (6 bases). Trimming pared 2 bases from V and 7 bases from J, leaving 18 bases between. Germline CDR1 SGHTA, CDR2 FQGTGA. The CDR3 runs to 16 residues. DNA for the CDR3: TGTGCCAGCAGCTTAGGAAGCGGGCAGAAGGGGAATGAGCAGTTCTTC. Protein product: CASSLGSGQKGNEQFF.

This clonotype turned up a few times. This sequence joins TRBV24-1 and TRBJ2-6, with a possible D match to TRBD1 (5 bases). The CDR3 has 16 amino acids. Trimming shortened V by 4 bases and J by 0 bases, and 9 bases separated the two germline ends. The germline V gene has CDR1 KGHDR and CDR2 SFDVKD. The CDR3, as DNA: TGTGCCACCAGTGACCCCGACAGCTCTGGGGCCAACGTCCTGACTTTC. This encodes CATSDPDSSGANVLTF.

A few counts support this clonotype. This chain joins TRBV20-1 and TRBJ2-7; 9 bases are a match to TRBD1. Unmatched junction bases numbered 5, after V lost 3 bases and J lost 2 bases. The CDR3 has 14 residues. Germline values: CDR1 DFQATT, CDR2 SNEGSKA (reference sequence). CDR3 DNA sequence: TGCAGTGCTAGCGGGACAGGGAATACCTACGAGCAGTACTTC. This codes for CSASGTGNTYEQYF.

This clonotype was seen only a few times. CDR3 in DNA: TGTGCCAGCAGCGCCACAGGGGGATCGACCGGGGAGCTGTTTTTT. It translates to CASSATGGSTGELFF. V usage is TRBV5-5 and J usage is TRBJ2-2, with 8 bases matching TRBD1. Per the germline V gene, CDR1 is SGHKS and CDR2 is YYEKEE (reference sequence). The CDR3 extends over 15 amino acids. J was trimmed by 5 bases and V by 4 bases; bases with no gene match: 7.

This chain links TRBV3-1 with TRBJ2-2; no clear D gene. Germline V gene data show CDR1 as LGHDT and CDR2 as YNNKEL (reference sequence). V was clipped by 4 bases and J by 8 bases, with 5 bases between them. The CDR3 extends over 11 amino acids. The CDR3 DNA sequence: TGTGCCAGCAGCCTACGTGGGGAGCTGTTTTTT. Protein: CASSLRGELFF.

The J gene is TRBJ2-5, the V gene TRBV29-1; weak D call: TRBD1 (6 bases). The ends were cut back, 2 bases at V and 4 bases at J, with 14 bases in the middle. The CDR3 totals 14 residues. Germline V gene sequence: CDR1 SQVTM, CDR2 ANQGSEA. CDR3: CSVEPSPGVETQYF. For the CDR3, the DNA is TGCAGCGTTGAACCGTCTCCAGGGGTAGAGACCCAGTACTTC.

This clonotype was seen at least ten times. The CDR3 spells CASSLSANTEAFF. The CDR3 DNA reads TGTGCCAGCAGTTTGTCGGCGAACACTGAAGCTTTCTTT. J is TRBJ1-1 and V is TRBV12-3 or TRBV12-4; D ambiguous. This CDR3 has 13 amino acids. V was trimmed by 3 bases and J by 1 base, leaving 6 bases between them.

In its sample, this clonotype was seen many times. This chain uses TRBV9 with TRBJ2-7; 9 bases align to TRBD1. Germline lookup yields CDR1 SGDLS and CDR2 YYNGEE. The CDR3 is 14 residues long. Losses at the gene ends were 6 bases for V and 6 bases for J; bases not matched to a gene: 10. The CDR3 loop reads CASTPSGTGREQYF. CDR3 nucleotides: TGTGCCAGCACCCCAAGCGGGACAGGGCGCGAGCAGTACTTC.

This chain links TRBV2 with TRBJ2-3; 7 bases line up with TRBD2. Germline CDR1 is SNHLY and CDR2 is FYNNEI. J lost 0 bases, V lost 6 bases, and 6 bases had no gene match. This CDR3 has 15 amino acids. CDR3 nucleotides: TGTGCCAGCAGGGGAGGGTCGGCCAGCACAGATACGCAGTATTTT. It specifies CASRGGSASTDTQYF.

The chain has TRBV7-6 and TRBJ2-2; the D gene is possibly TRBD2 (5 bases). The CDR3 covers 16 residues. The V end lost 2 bases, the J end lost 6 bases, and 16 bases lay between the germline ends. Germline V lookup: CDR1 SGHVS, CDR2 FNYEAQ. The CDR3 DNA follows: TGTGCCAGCAGCTTATATACGGGGTTTACTGCCGGGGAGCTGTTTTTT. Translation gives CASSLYTGFTAGELFF.

The CDR3 is CASRPLADNEQFF. CDR3 nucleotides: TGTGCCAGCAGGCCACTAGCGGACAATGAGCAGTTCTTC. This chain connects TRBV12-3 or TRBV12-4 to TRBJ2-1; 8 nucleotides line up with TRBD2. The CDR3 runs 13 residues. Trimming at V came to 6 bases and at J to 5 bases, leaving 3 bases not matched to a gene.

This clonotype has at least ten counts. This chain connects TRBV28 to TRBJ2-5; 11 nucleotides match TRBD2. Germline loops: CDR1 MDHEN, CDR2 SYDVKM. V was pared by 2 bases and J by 1 base, with 0 bases of the junction left unmatched. The CDR3 covers 15 residues. The CDR3 sequence is CASSLGLAGQETQYF. CDR3 sequence (DNA): TGTGCCAGCAGTTTAGGACTAGCGGGCCAAGAGACCCAGTACTTC.

This rearrangement joins TRBV29-1 to TRBJ1-1; 7 nucleotides agree with TRBD1. This CDR3 spans 14 amino acids. Trimming took 2 bases from V and 4 from J; bases not matched to a gene: 7. Germline lookup yields CDR1 SQVTM and CDR2 ANQGSEA. The CDR3, as DNA: TGCAGCGTTGAAAGACAGGGAAAACGCACTGAAGCTTTCTTT. Translation gives CSVERQGKRTEAFF. The entire variable domain, with the rest obtained from reference TRBV29-1 and TRBJ1-1, is as follows: SAVISQKPSRDICQRGTSLTIQCQVDSQVTMMFWYRQQPGQSLTLIATANQGSEATYESGFVIDKFPISRPNLTFSTLTVSNMSPEDSSIYLCSVERQGKRTEAFFGQGTRLTVV.

Ten or more counts support this clonotype. V usage is TRBV6-1 and J usage is TRBJ2-1; 8 bases are a match to TRBD1. Germline V lookup: CDR1 MNHNS, CDR2 SASEGT. The CDR3 has 14 residues. The trim removed 11 bases at V and 1 base at J, leaving 7 bases unmatched. The CDR3 protein is CASGGSESYNEQFF. CDR3 nucleotides: TGTGCCTCAGGGGGCTCTGAGTCCTACAATGAGCAGTTCTTC.

This clonotype has just a few counts. The CDR3 reads CASSQESGDYNEQFF. The CDR3 DNA follows: TGCGCCAGCAGCCAAGAAAGCGGAGACTACAATGAGCAGTTCTTC. The chain uses TRBV4-3 and TRBJ2-1, with a weak D call TRBD2 (5 bases). The CDR3 covers 15 residues. V was pared by 0 bases and J by 3 bases, with 9 bases between. Germline CDR1 reads LGHNA; CDR2 reads YSLEER.

The chain carries TRBV7-8 and TRBJ2-5, with D perhaps matching TRBD2 (5 bases). Trimming removed 5 bases from V and 3 bases from J, with 16 bases in between. The CDR3 spans 15 residues. Looked up from germline, CDR1 is SGHVS and CDR2 is FQNEAQ. CDR3 sequence (DNA): TGTGCCAGCAGCCAAGCGGCGGGCTCAAAAGAGACCCAGTACTTC. Translation gives CASSQAAGSKETQYF.

V is TRBV5-1 and J is TRBJ2-1, with D possibly being TRBD1 (6 bases). Germline CDR1 is SGHRS and CDR2 is YFSETQ. Between the trimmed V and J ends, which lost 3 bases and 6 bases, there was a span of 16 bases. This CDR3 is 15 amino acids long. CDR3 sequence: CASSSTPGQFNEQFF. DNA for the CDR3: TGCGCCAGCAGCTCGACTCCGGGACAATTCAATGAGCAGTTCTTC.

In its sample, this clonotype was seen once. The chain links TRBV11-1 to TRBJ2-1; 11 nucleotides agree with TRBD2. This CDR3 has 18 amino acids. CDR1 and CDR2 from the germline V gene are SGHAT and FQDESV (reference sequence). Germline trimming cut 6 bases from V and 5 bases from J; bases unmatched to any gene: 15. CDR3 protein: CASRQTLGLAEANNEQFF. Here the CDR3 DNA reads TGTGCCAGCAGACAAACCCTGGGACTAGCGGAGGCAAACAATGAGCAGTTCTTC.